In this sample, the clone carrying this T cell receptor (beta chain) turned up many times. This entry belongs to a study of T cells after yellow fever vaccination. Findings and limits, study-wide: A large majority of primary-vaccination clones showed up again after the booster (96% CD4, 85% to 90% CD8).

V dropped 5 bases and J dropped 7 bases, with 14 bases sitting between them. In germline, CDR1 is SGHAT, CDR2 FQNNGV. The CDR3 is 13 residues long. TCRdb passed the 5' RACE reads through MiXCR, listing each CDR3 protein once. The sample lists around 49,000 distinct CDR3 sequences, 6.8% occurring once. The V call is TRBV11-2, the J call TRBJ1-2, with D tentatively TRBD1 (6 bases). Material: CD8+ T cells not binding an NS4B(214-222) dextramer, sorted from PBMCs, obtained 45 days after the yellow fever booster vaccination. This receptor was taken from a young man who received the YFV17D yellow fever vaccine. CDR3 loop: CASSVGGLSGYTF. The DNA for the CDR3 is TGTGCCAGCAGCGTTGGGGGGCTTAGTGGCTACACCTTC.